This T cell receptor beta chain was identified during a study of T cell changes during pregnancy in multiple sclerosis. Sequencing used immunoSEQ multiplex PCR; TCRdb keeps in-frame clones, though not all of them. The sample has 40,000 or so clones; roughly 90% are singletons. Germline loops: CDR1 ENHRY, CDR2 SYGVKD. This CDR3 has 16 amino acids. With V trimmed by 0 bases and J by 9 bases, 12 bases remained unmatched. Source: CD8+ T cells from peripheral blood mononuclear cells, taken in the third trimester of pregnancy. The TCR comes from a female donor with multiple sclerosis, enrolled in a pregnancy study. The chain is built from TRBV10-3 and TRBJ2-7; 9 bases are shared with TRBD2. This chain's CDR3 is CAISESASGTTSSQYF. CDR3 in DNA: TGTGCCATCAGTGAGTCGGCTAGCGGGACTACTTCCTCGCAGTACTTC.